Presented here are 8 T cell receptor beta chains from one specimen sequenced in a study of regulatory T cells in long-lasting Graves disease. Arm-PCR with iRepertoire HTBI primers amplified the CDR3 regions for these TCR beta libraries. TCRdb ran MiXCR on the multiplex PCR reads and lists one entry per CDR3 protein. The repertoire holds more than 650,000 distinct CDR3 sequences, with around 30% as singletons. Time point here: persistent/refractory GD, antithyroid drugs over 5 years with positive TRAb. Researchers made the TCR library from RNA that was extracted from PBMCs. Specimen: peripheral blood mononuclear cells (PBMCs), collected when the disease was refractory, from a patient treated with antithyroid drugs. These receptors were collected from a female donor with Graves disease.

This clonotype was seen once. The genes are TRBV27 and TRBJ1-5; D gene unclear. Germline lookup yields CDR1 MNHEY and CDR2 SMNVEV (reference sequence). The length of the CDR3 is 14 residues. V lost 5 bases, J lost 0 bases, and 8 bases lay in between. CDR3 DNA: TGTGCCAGCAGTGAACGTGTTAGCAATCAGCCCCAGCATTTT. The encoded protein is CASSERVSNQPQHF.

This clonotype was detected many times. V and J are TRBV6-5 and TRBJ2-7, with 9 nucleotides matching TRBD2. After removal of 2 bases from V and 4 bases from J, the junction contained 3 bases not matched to a gene. The CDR3 length is 14 residues. Per germline, CDR1 MNHEY and CDR2 SVGAGI. The CDR3 sequence: CASSYTGLAYEQYF. CDR3 in DNA: TGTGCCAGCAGTTACACTGGACTAGCGTACGAGCAGTACTTC.

This clonotype was observed at least ten times. The V call is TRBV6-1, the J call TRBJ1-4; D gene unclear. V dropped 6 bases and J dropped 6 bases, with 11 bases sitting between them. Germline lookup yields CDR1 MNHNS and CDR2 SASEGT. The CDR3 has 13 residues. The CDR3 is CASRMGSYEKLFF. The DNA for the CDR3 is TGTGCCAGCAGGATGGGGTCGTATGAAAAACTGTTTTTT.

This clonotype was observed a single time. The rearrangement links TRBV9 to TRBJ2-7; D unresolved. V was trimmed by 0 bases and J by 1 base, leaving 8 bases between them. The CDR3 extends over 14 amino acids. Germline CDR1 and CDR2: SGDLS and YYNGEE. The CDR3: CASSVEDFSYEQYF. CDR3 DNA: TGTGCCAGCAGCGTAGAAGACTTTTCCTACGAGCAGTACTTC.

The V gene is TRBV27, the J gene TRBJ2-7; no reliable D call. There are 16 residues in the CDR3. The ends were cut back, 1 base at V and 0 bases at J, with 13 bases in the middle. The V gene's germline CDR1 is MNHEY and CDR2 SMNVEV (reference sequence). The CDR3 sequence: CASSLCWRKCSYEQYF. Here the CDR3 DNA reads TGTGCCAGCAGTTTATGTTGGCGGAAGTGCTCCTACGAGCAGTACTTC.

The chain combines TRBV20-1 with TRBJ2-7; 7 positions agree with TRBD2. In germline, CDR1 is DFQATT, CDR2 SNEGSKA (reference sequence). V gave up 3 bases and J gave up 2 bases; unmatched junction bases: 4. There are 13 residues in the CDR3. Here the CDR3 reads CSARGRVTYEQYF. CDR3 in DNA: TGCAGTGCTAGGGGGAGGGTAACCTACGAGCAGTACTTC.

This clonotype has just a few counts. The V call is TRBV29-1, the J call TRBJ1-1; D ambiguous. This CDR3 is built from 14 residues. Germline V gene lookup returns CDR1 SQVTM and CDR2 ANQGSEA. Trimming removed 1 base from V and 4 bases from J, with 13 bases in between. The CDR3 nucleotides are TGCAGCGTTGAAGTCGGACGGTGGGGCACTGAAGCTTTCTTT. Translation: CSVEVGRWGTEAFF.

The CDR3 region has the DNA TGCAGCGGATCTACAGGGGGTTGGACTGAAGCTTTCTTT. Amino acid sequence: CSGSTGGWTEAFF. The V gene is TRBV29-1, the J gene TRBJ1-1; 8 positions agree with TRBD1. V lost 7 bases, J lost 5 bases, and 9 bases stayed unmatched. Germline V gene lookup returns CDR1 SQVTM and CDR2 ANQGSEA. The CDR3 sequence is 13 residues long.